This T cell receptor beta chain was sequenced during a study of cytomegalovirus exposure and HLA in healthy donors. V was clipped by 3 bases and J by 12 bases; unmatched bases: 16. CDR3 length: 16 amino acids. Germline loops: CDR1 SQVTM, CDR2 ANQGSEA. 13 Jbeta primers and 60 Vbeta primers were used for the PCR. The repertoire was sequenced with immunoSEQ multiplex PCR; TCRdb's copy has only in-frame clones and lacks some. In the table there are around 120,000 clones, over 70% of which are singletons. The sequenced sample consisted of PBMCs. The receptor's source is a female donor in good health and CMV-seropositive. V gene TRBV29-1 combines with J gene TRBJ2-1; TRBD2 matches 11 bases. The CDR3 sequence is CSVDTGTSGLQRRQFF. CDR3 in DNA: TGCAGCGTTGATACCGGGACTAGCGGCCTCCAGAGGAGGCAGTTCTTC.